The following is a TCR beta chain sequence with its context. Its matching antigen is unknown. The source of the sample is a study of cytomegalovirus exposure and HLA in healthy donors. Study overall: The 120 validation repertoires, a later analysis reported, used the same platform as the 550 to 700 repertoires from the first cohort.

Study-wide results and caveats: The authors listed 150 or so TCR beta chains as cytomegalovirus-associated. Reports credit the classifier with highly specific, highly sensitive diagnosis of cytomegalovirus status.

Germline trimming cut 6 bases from V and 2 bases from J; bases unmatched to any gene: 4. The CDR3 spans 15 residues. The germline CDR1 and CDR2 sequences are SNHLY and FYNNEI. Profiled with immunoSEQ multiplex PCR; TCRdb holds only in-frame clones, not every one. This table has roughly 150,000 clones, roughly 86% appearing once. The genes are TRBV2 and TRBJ2-6, with 7 bases fitting TRBD2. This receptor was obtained from a young man in good health and CMV-seropositive. What was sequenced was PBMCs. As DNA, the CDR3 is TGTGCCAGCAGCCTTGGGGGGGCTGGGGCCAACGTCCTGACTTTC. It codes for CASSLGGAGANVLTF.